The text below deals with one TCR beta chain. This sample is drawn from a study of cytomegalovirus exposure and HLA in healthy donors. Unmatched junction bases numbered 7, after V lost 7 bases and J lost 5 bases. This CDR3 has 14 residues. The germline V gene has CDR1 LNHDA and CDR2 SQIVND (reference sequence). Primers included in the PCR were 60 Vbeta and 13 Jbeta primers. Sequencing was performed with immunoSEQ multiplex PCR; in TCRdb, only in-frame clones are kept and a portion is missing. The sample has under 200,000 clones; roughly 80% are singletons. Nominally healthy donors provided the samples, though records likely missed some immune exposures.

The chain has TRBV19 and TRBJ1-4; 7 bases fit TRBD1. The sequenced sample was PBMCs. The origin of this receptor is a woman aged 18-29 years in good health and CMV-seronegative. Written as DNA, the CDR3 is TGTGCCAGTACTCAGACAGGGTTGAATGAAAAACTGTTTTTT. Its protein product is CASTQTGLNEKLFF.